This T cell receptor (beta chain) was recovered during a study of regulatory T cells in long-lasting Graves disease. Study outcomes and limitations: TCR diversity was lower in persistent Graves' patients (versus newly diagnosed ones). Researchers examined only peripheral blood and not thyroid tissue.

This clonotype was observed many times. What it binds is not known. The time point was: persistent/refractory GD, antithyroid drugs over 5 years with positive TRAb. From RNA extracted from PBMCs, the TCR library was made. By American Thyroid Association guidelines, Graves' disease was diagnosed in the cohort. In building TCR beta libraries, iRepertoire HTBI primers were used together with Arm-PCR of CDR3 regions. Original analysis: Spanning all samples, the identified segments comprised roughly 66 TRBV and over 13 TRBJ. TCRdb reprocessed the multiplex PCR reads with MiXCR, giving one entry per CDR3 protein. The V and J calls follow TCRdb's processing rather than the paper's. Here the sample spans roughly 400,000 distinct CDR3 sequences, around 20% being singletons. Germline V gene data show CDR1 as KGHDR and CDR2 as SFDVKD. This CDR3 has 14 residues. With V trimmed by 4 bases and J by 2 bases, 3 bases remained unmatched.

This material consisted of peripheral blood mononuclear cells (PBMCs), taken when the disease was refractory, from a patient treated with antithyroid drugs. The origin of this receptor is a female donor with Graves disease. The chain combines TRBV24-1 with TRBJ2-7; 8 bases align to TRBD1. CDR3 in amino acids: CATSDRDRTYEQYF. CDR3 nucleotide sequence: TGTGCCACCAGTGACCGGGACAGGACCTACGAGCAGTACTTC.